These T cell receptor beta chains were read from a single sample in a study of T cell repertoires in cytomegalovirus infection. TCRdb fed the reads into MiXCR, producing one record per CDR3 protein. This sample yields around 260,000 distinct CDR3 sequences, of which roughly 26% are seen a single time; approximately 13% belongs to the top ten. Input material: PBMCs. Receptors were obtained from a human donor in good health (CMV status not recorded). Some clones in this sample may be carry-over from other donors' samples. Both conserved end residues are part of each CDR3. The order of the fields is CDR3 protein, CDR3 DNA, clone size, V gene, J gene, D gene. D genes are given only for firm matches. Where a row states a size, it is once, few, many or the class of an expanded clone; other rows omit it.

CDR3: CASSEYGGDGSPLHF; DNA: TGTGCCAGCAGTGAATATGGCGGGGATGGTTCACCCCTCCACTTT; size: -; V: TRBV25-1; J: TRBJ1-6; D: -
CDR3: CASSLLGGGGNSPLHF; DNA: TGTGCCAGCAGTTTATTGGGGGGGGGAGGAAATTCACCCCTCCACTTT; size: many; V: TRBV28; J: TRBJ1-6; D: -
CDR3: CASSLGFGTSEQYF; DNA: TGTGCCAGCAGCTTAGGGTTCGGGACTAGCGAACAGTACTTC; size: many; V: TRBV7-2; J: TRBJ2-5; D: TRBD2
CDR3: CASSEGGDTQYF; DNA: TGTGCCAGCAGTGAAGGCGGGGATACGCAGTATTTT; size: -; V: TRBV2; J: TRBJ2-3; D: -
CDR3: CASSEATGGSYEQYF; DNA: TGTGCCAGCAGCGAGGCGACAGGGGGTTCCTACGAGCAGTACTTC; size: many; V: TRBV7-2; J: TRBJ2-7; D: TRBD1
CDR3: CASSLGQGVHNEQFF; DNA: TGTGCCAGCAGCTTAGGGCAGGGGGTTCACAATGAGCAGTTCTTC; size: many; V: TRBV7-2; J: TRBJ2-1; D: TRBD1
CDR3: CASSGGDSLYSPLHF; DNA: TGTGCCAGCAGCGGAGGAGACAGTCTGTATTCACCCCTCCACTTT; size: -; V: TRBV9; J: TRBJ1-6; D: -
CDR3: CASSLNSGAYGYTF; DNA: TGTGCCAGCAGCTTAAATTCCGGGGCCTATGGCTACACCTTC; size: many; V: TRBV7-3; J: TRBJ1-2; D: -
CDR3: CASSGHFSQPQHF; DNA: TGTGCCAGCAGCGGCCATTTCAGTCAGCCCCAGCATTTT; size: many; V: TRBV7-2; J: TRBJ1-5; D: -
CDR3: CASSLDPAGGYTF; DNA: TGTGCCAGCAGCTTAGATCCCGCAGGTGGCTACACCTTC; size: -; V: TRBV11-2; J: TRBJ1-2; D: -
CDR3: CAIRKSGLAFNEQFF; DNA: TGTGCCATCAGGAAATCGGGACTAGCGTTTAATGAGCAGTTCTTC; size: -; V: TRBV10-3; J: TRBJ2-1; D: TRBD2
CDR3: CASREGINQPQHF; DNA: TGTGCCAGCAGAGAAGGTATCAATCAGCCCCAGCATTTT; size: -; V: TRBV28; J: TRBJ1-5; D: -
CDR3: CASRDGQDTGELFF; DNA: TGTGCCAGCAGGGACGGACAGGACACCGGGGAGCTGTTTTTT; size: few; V: TRBV6-6; J: TRBJ2-2; D: TRBD1
CDR3: CSARPLAGGGHEQFF; DNA: TGCAGTGCTAGACCACTAGCGGGAGGGGGCCATGAGCAGTTCTTC; size: -; V: TRBV20-1; J: TRBJ2-1; D: TRBD2
CDR3: CASSPGRTANNQPQHF; DNA: TGTGCCAGCAGCCCCGGACGGACAGCTAACAATCAGCCCCAGCATTTT; size: many; V: TRBV7-8; J: TRBJ1-5; D: -
CDR3: CASTLDRVGGYTF; DNA: TGTGCCAGCACCCTTGACAGGGTTGGTGGCTACACCTTC; size: -; V: TRBV12-3/TRBV12-4; J: TRBJ1-2; D: TRBD1
CDR3: CASSPGRNSNQPQHF; DNA: TGTGCCAGCAGCCCGGGGAGGAATAGCAATCAGCCCCAGCATTTT; size: many; V: TRBV7-2; J: TRBJ1-5; D: -
CDR3: CSVSDLVNTGELFF; DNA: TGCAGCGTCAGCGATCTAGTTAACACCGGGGAGCTGTTTTTT; size: -; V: TRBV29-1; J: TRBJ2-2; D: -
CDR3: CASSQDQVAFF; DNA: TGTGCCAGCAGCCAAGATCAGGTAGCTTTCTTT; size: -; V: TRBV14; J: TRBJ1-1; D: -
CDR3: CASSLARGYYEQYF; DNA: TGTGCCAGCAGCTTAGCCAGGGGATACTACGAGCAGTACTTC; size: many; V: TRBV7-2; J: TRBJ2-7; D: -
CDR3: CASSLEPSGTQYF; DNA: TGTGCCAGCAGCTTGGAACCTAGCGGTACGCAGTATTTT; size: -; V: TRBV5-4; J: TRBJ2-3; D: TRBD2
CDR3: CASSGTDRANSPLHF; DNA: TGTGCCAGCAGTGGAACTGACAGGGCTAATTCACCCCTCCACTTT; size: -; V: TRBV7-2; J: TRBJ1-6; D: TRBD1
CDR3: CASSQRTGRRETQYF; DNA: TGTGCCAGCAGCCAAAGGACAGGGAGGAGGGAGACCCAGTACTTC; size: -; V: TRBV14; J: TRBJ2-5; D: TRBD1
CDR3: CASSPIEASGRAAETQYF; DNA: TGTGCCAGCTCACCGATAGAAGCTAGCGGGAGGGCCGCAGAGACCCAGTACTTC; size: once; V: TRBV18; J: TRBJ2-5; D: TRBD2
CDR3: CASSSPDPYNEQFF; DNA: TGTGCCAGCAGCTCCCCTGATCCCTACAATGAGCAGTTCTTC; size: few; V: TRBV11-2; J: TRBJ2-1; D: -
CDR3: CASSETLAQETQYF; DNA: TGTGCCAGCAGTGAGACGCTTGCCCAAGAGACCCAGTACTTC; size: -; V: TRBV2; J: TRBJ2-5; D: -
CDR3: CASSLSGDINEKLFF; DNA: TGTGCCAGCAGCTTAAGCGGGGATATTAATGAAAAACTGTTTTTT; size: many; V: TRBV7-2; J: TRBJ1-4; D: -
CDR3: CSARDEGEFYEQYF; DNA: TGCAGTGCTAGAGATGAGGGGGAATTCTACGAGCAGTACTTC; size: -; V: TRBV20-1; J: TRBJ2-7; D: -
CDR3: CSAPGGYSRNEQFF; DNA: TGCAGCGCACCCGGCGGCTATTCGCGTAATGAGCAGTTCTTC; size: -; V: TRBV29-1; J: TRBJ2-1; D: -